Described below is a single T cell receptor (beta chain) sequence and its context. There is no known antigen for this receptor. No much larger clonotype is one base removed from it; base qualities were not supplied. The data were obtained in a study of CD4 and CD8 cells across lung adenocarcinoma regions (dated by TCRdb to 2017 to 2018). About the full investigation: To look at intratumor heterogeneity in the T cell receptor repertoire, the study compared tumor centers against tumor margins.

CDR1 and CDR2 (SGHRS, YFSETQ) derive from the germline V gene. Taken from cysteine to phenylalanine, the CDR3 has 13 residues. The CDR3 DNA has 39 bases and is translated from base 1. V and J are truncated by 1 base and 0 bases respectively, leaving an intervening sequence of 4 bases. Receptors were amplified or captured by PCR. Instrument used: HiSeq X Ten. TCRdb applied fastp at Q25 and MiXCR to the public reads, then kept only in-frame beta chains. Every entry covers one CDR3 protein and lists the most common genes and DNA from its rows. Present in this sample are about 17,000 distinct CDR3 sequences, 46% of which were seen just once. Approximately 18% of the sample is in the top ten clones. Donors were patients with localized lung adenocarcinoma, a subtype of non-small cell lung cancer. The samples were taken from the margins of localized lung adenocarcinomas. For TCR repertoire analysis, CD4+ T cells taken from tumor tissue were profiled apart from CD8+ T cells.

The sample comprised CD4+ T cells from the margin of a lung tumor. The cell subset or site label corresponds to: tumor margin region. The TCR was taken from a male donor with lung adenocarcinoma. The CD4 and CD8 labels of this study may be unreliable. The sequence joins TRBV5-1 to TRBJ1-1, with the D gene uncertain. CDR3 region: CASSLIMNTEAFF. The DNA is TGCGCCAGCAGCTTGATAATGAACACTGAAGCTTTCTTT.